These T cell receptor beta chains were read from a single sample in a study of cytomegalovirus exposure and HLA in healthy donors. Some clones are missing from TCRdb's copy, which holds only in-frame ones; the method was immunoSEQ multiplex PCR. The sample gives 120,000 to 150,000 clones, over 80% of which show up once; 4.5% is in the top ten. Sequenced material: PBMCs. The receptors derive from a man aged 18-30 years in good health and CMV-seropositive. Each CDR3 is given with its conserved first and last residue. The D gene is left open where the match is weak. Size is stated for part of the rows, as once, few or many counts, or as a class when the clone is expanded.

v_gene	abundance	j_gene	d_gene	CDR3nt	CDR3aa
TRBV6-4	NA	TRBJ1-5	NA	TGTGCCAGCAGTGATACGGTCGATCAGCCCCAGCATTTT	CASSDTVDQPQHF
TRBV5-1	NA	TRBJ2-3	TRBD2	TGCGCCAGCAGCTTGGCCCAACTAGCGGGGGAAGATACGCAGTATTTT	CASSLAQLAGEDTQYF
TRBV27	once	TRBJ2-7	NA	TGTGCCAGCAGTTTTGACAGCACCTACGAGCAGTACTTC	CASSFDSTYEQYF
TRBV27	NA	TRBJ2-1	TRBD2	TGTGCCAGCAAAAGGACTAGCGGGAGGAGGCTTACCTACAATGAGCAGTTCTTC	CASKRTSGRRLTYNEQFF
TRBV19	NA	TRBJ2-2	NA	TGTGCCAGTAGTATTGGATCAGGGTGGGAAACCGGGGAGCTGTTTTTT	CASSIGSGWETGELFF
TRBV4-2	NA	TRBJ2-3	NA	TGTGCCAGCAGCAGGGAGAGGGGCACAGATACGCAGTATTTT	CASSRERGTDTQYF
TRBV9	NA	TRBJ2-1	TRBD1	TGTGCCAGCAGCGTAGCAGGGGGCTGGGGGTGGGAGCAGTTCTTC	CASSVAGGWGWEQFF
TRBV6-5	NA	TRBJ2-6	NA	TGTGCCAGCAAGGGGCTCCGCTCTGGGGCCAACGTCCTGACTTTC	CASKGLRSGANVLTF
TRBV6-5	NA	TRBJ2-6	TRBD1	TGTGCCAGCAGTGGACAGGGGTTTGGGGCCAACGTCCTGACTTTC	CASSGQGFGANVLTF
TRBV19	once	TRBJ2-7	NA	TGTGCCAGTAGTATGACAGGAAGCTACGAGCAGTACTTC	CASSMTGSYEQYF
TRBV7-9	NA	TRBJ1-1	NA	TGTGCCACCCTATCGGGGGGCCTGAACACTGAAGCTTTCTTT	CATLSGGLNTEAFF
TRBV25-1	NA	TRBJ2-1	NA	TGTGCCAGCTGCGGGTTCGGTGAGCAGTTCTTC	CASCGFGEQFF
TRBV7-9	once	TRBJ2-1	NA	TGTGCCAGCAGCTTAGGGGGGGAGCTCCATGAGCAGTTCTTC	CASSLGGELHEQFF
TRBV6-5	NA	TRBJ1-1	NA	TGTGCCAGCGGGCCACGGGGAGAGAACACTGAAGCTTTCTTT	CASGPRGENTEAFF
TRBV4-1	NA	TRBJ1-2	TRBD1	TGCGCCAGCAGCCAAACCGACAGGGCGTATGGCTACACCTTC	CASSQTDRAYGYTF
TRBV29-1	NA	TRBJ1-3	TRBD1	TGCAGCGTTTTAGAGACAGGGGCTGGAAACACCATATATTTT	CSVLETGAGNTIYF
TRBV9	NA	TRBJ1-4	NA	TGTGCCAGCAGCGTAGGGGGCCGCCCTGGGAATGAAAAACTGTTTTTT	CASSVGGRPGNEKLFF
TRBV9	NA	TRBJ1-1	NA	TGTGCCAGCAGCGCCGAAGGCGCGGTCACTGAAGCTTTCTTT	CASSAEGAVTEAFF
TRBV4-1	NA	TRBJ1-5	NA	TGCGCCAGCAGCCAAGTGCCAGGAGGAAGGGAAAGCAATCAGCCCCAGCATTTT	CASSQVPGGRESNQPQHF
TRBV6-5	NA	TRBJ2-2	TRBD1	TGTGCCAGCAGCCCGGACAGGGTGAGGACCGGGGAGCTGTTTTTT	CASSPDRVRTGELFF
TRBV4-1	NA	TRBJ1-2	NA	TGCGCCAGCAGCCAAGTTCGGCAGGGGCGAGGCTACACCTTC	CASSQVRQGRGYTF
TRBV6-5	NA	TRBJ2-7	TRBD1	TGTGCCAGCAGTTACTCAGGGGGCGCGAATTCCTACGAGCAGTACTTC	CASSYSGGANSYEQYF
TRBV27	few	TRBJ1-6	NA	TGTGCCAGCAGTCTACGACAGCATTCACCCCTCCACTTT	CASSLRQHSPLHF
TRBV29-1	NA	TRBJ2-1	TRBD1	TGCAGCGTTCCTCGAAGGGGGACAGGGACCAATGAGCAGTTCTTC	CSVPRRGTGTNEQFF
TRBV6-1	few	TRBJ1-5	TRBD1	TGTGCCAGCAGTGAACTGATGGGACAGGGTCTTCAGCCCCAGCATTTT	CASSELMGQGLQPQHF
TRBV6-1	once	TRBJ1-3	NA	TGTGCCAGCAGTGAAGCACGGGGGAGCTCTGGAAACACCATATATTTT	CASSEARGSSGNTIYF
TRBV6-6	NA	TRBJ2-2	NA	TGTGCCAGCATTCGTGGCCAGAACACCGGGGAGCTGTTTTTT	CASIRGQNTGELFF
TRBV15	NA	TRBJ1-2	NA	TGTGCCACCGGATTTACCGGGACATCCAGCTACACCTTC	CATGFTGTSSYTF
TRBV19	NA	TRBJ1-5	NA	TGTGCCAGTAGTATGGTAGAATATAGCAATCAGCCCCAGCATTTT	CASSMVEYSNQPQHF
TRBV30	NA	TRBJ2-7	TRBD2	TGTGCCTGGAGTGTACAAGGTAGCGGGAGGCCTGAGACCTCCTACGAGCAGTACTTC	CAWSVQGSGRPETSYEQYF
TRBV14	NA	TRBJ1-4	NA	TGTGCCAGCAGCCCAAACCGAGCAACTAATGAAAAACTGTTTTTT	CASSPNRATNEKLFF
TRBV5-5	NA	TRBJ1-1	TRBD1	TGTGCCAGCAGCTACGACAGGGGGGGAACTGAAGCTTTCTTT	CASSYDRGGTEAFF
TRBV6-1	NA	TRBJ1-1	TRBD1	TGTGCCAGCAGATTGACAGGGGGCGGGACTGAAGCTTTCTTT	CASRLTGGGTEAFF
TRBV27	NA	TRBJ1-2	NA	TGTGCCAGCAGTCCCCCCGGCGGGTACGGCTACACCTTC	CASSPPGGYGYTF
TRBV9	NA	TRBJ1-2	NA	TGTGCCAGCAGCCCTCTCGTAGCGGGGAGCTATGGCTACACCTTC	CASSPLVAGSYGYTF
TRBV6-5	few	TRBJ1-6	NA	TGTGCCAGCCAGGGCCAAACTGAGACATCACCCCTCCACTTT	CASQGQTETSPLHF
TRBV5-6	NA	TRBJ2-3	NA	TGTGCCAGCAGCTTGGCGACTATAGAAAAGTATTTT	CASSLATIEKYF
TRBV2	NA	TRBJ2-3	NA	TGTGCCAGCGGTGGGGGAGGTGGCGCAGATACGCAGTATTTT	CASGGGGGADTQYF
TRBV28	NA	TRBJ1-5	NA	TGTGCCAGCAGTTTCCATGGGACTCCGGATCAGCCCCAGCATTTT	CASSFHGTPDQPQHF
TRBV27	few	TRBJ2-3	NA	TGTGCCAGCGGATCCTGGGACACGAGGTTCACAGATACGCAGTATTTT	CASGSWDTRFTDTQYF